Below are 23 T cell receptor beta chains sequenced from a single sample in a study of T cell responses to AZD1222 COVID-19 vaccine. Only in-frame clones appear in the TCRdb table, and some are missing; sequencing was by immunoSEQ multiplex PCR. In the table there are around 160,000 clones, roughly 89% of which are singletons. Specimen: peripheral blood, collected on day 0 of AZD1222 vaccination. The receptors here all came from an adult in good health.

The chain joins TRBV9 to TRBJ1-6; possibly TRBD1 for D (5 bases). With 4 bases removed from V and 9 bases from J, the gap between germline ends came to 20 bases. Germline loops: CDR1 SGDLS, CDR2 YYNGEE. The CDR3 has 16 amino acids. The CDR3 reads CASSQDVLDRGSPLHF. CDR3 nucleotide sequence: TGTGCCAGCAGCCAGGACGTCCTAGATAGGGGTTCACCCCTCCACTTT. The full variable domain, completed using reference TRBV9 and TRBJ1-6, is DSGVTQTPKHLITATGQRVTLRCSPRSGDLSVYWYQQSLDQGLQFLIQYYNGEERAKGNILERFSAQQFPDLHSELNLSSLELGDSALYFCASSQDVLDRGSPLHFGNGTRLTVT.

Only one count was recorded for this clone. This chain connects TRBV5-1 to TRBJ2-1; perhaps D is TRBD1 or TRBD2 (5 bases each). Trimming took 4 bases from V and 2 from J, leaving 13 bases between them. This CDR3 contains 15 residues. Germline V gene data show CDR1 as SGHRS and CDR2 as YFSETQ. The CDR3 sequence is CASSIGTAAYNEQFF. In DNA, the CDR3 is TGCGCCAGCAGCATAGGGACGGCGGCCTACAATGAGCAGTTCTTC.

The chain links TRBV29-1 to TRBJ2-7; tentative D call: TRBD1 (6 bases). There are 15 residues in the CDR3. Trimming shortened V by 2 bases and J by 7 bases, and 21 bases separated the two germline ends. The germline CDR1 and CDR2 sequences are SQVTM and ANQGSEA. The CDR3 bases are TGCAGCGTTGAATGGGGAACAGGGCTTTCGGGAGAGCAGTACTTC. Residues: CSVEWGTGLSGEQYF.

CDR3 nucleotides: TGTGCCAGCAGGGGTTCGACTAGCGGGCCTACGTATTTT. This translates into CASRGSTSGPTYF. This rearrangement joins TRBV4-2 to TRBJ2-3; 10 bases match TRBD2. Germline V CDR1 and CDR2: LGHNA, YNFKEQ. The CDR3 loop spans 13 amino acids. V gave up 6 bases and J gave up 14 bases; unmatched junction bases: 11.

The chain has TRBV5-1 and TRBJ1-1; a weak D match, TRBD1 (5 bases). Trimming pared 4 bases from V and 0 bases from J, leaving 10 bases between. The V gene's germline CDR1 is SGHRS and CDR2 YFSETQ. The CDR3 totals 14 residues. The CDR3 DNA reads as TGCGCCAGCAGCAAGGGACGGTTGAACACTGAAGCTTTCTTT. It translates to CASSKGRLNTEAFF.

The V gene is TRBV7-6, the J gene TRBJ1-6; possibly TRBD1 for D (6 bases). Per the germline V gene, CDR1 is SGHVS and CDR2 is FNYEAQ. The CDR3 totals 14 residues. Between the trimmed V and J ends, which lost 2 bases and 8 bases, there was a span of 10 bases. The CDR3 DNA sequence: TGTGCCAGCAGCTTATCAGGGGCTGATTCACCCCTCCACTTT. It specifies CASSLSGADSPLHF.

This clone has a single count. This chain joins TRBV3-1 (or the pseudogene TRBV3-2) and TRBJ1-2; D ambiguous. This CDR3 comprises 15 residues. The germline V gene has CDR1 LGHDT and CDR2 YNNKEL (reference sequence). Trimming pared 0 bases from V and 4 bases from J, leaving 12 bases between. The CDR3 loop is CASSQDLSRAYGYTF. In nucleotides, the CDR3 is TGTGCCAGCAGCCAAGATCTAAGCAGAGCCTATGGCTACACCTTC.

This chain uses TRBV5-4 with TRBJ1-1; no clear D. Looked up from germline, CDR1 is SGHNT and CDR2 is YYREEE (reference sequence). The CDR3 spans 13 residues. The CDR3 protein is CATKIPMNTEAFF. As DNA, the CDR3 is TGTGCTACAAAGATACCTATGAACACTGAAGCTTTCTTT.

The rearrangement links TRBV27 to TRBJ2-3; the D is unclear. The germline V and J ends were trimmed by 6 bases and 6 bases, with 19 bases remaining between them. Germline CDR1 is MNHEY and CDR2 is SMNVEV (reference sequence). The CDR3 runs to 15 residues. CDR3 sequence reads: CASSSLQPGLDTQYF. CDR3 DNA sequence: TGTGCCAGCAGCTCTCTACAGCCTGGTCTGGATACGCAGTATTTT.

V and J are TRBV19 and TRBJ1-1; D might be TRBD1 (6 bases). Trimming removed 6 bases from V and 11 bases from J, with 19 bases in between. This CDR3 is built from 13 residues. CDR1 LNHDA and CDR2 SQIVND come from the germline V gene (reference sequence). CDR3 loop: CASSSKAGAGAFF. CDR3 bases: TGTGCCAGTAGCTCGAAGGCAGGGGCCGGGGCTTTCTTT.

The chain carries TRBV9 and TRBJ1-4, with 8 bases lining up with TRBD1. The trim removed 3 bases at V and 8 bases at J, leaving 12 bases unmatched. Per the germline V gene, CDR1 is SGDLS and CDR2 is YYNGEE. There are 16 residues in the CDR3. The CDR3 DNA reads TGTGCCAGCAGCGCACGGGGGCAGGGGGCAAAAGAAAAACTGTTTTTT. Translated: CASSARGQGAKEKLFF.

The V gene is TRBV19, the J gene TRBJ1-6, with D possibly matching TRBD1 (6 bases). The CDR3 has 17 residues. Trimming removed 2 bases from V and 4 bases from J, with 15 bases in between. Germline loops: CDR1 LNHDA, CDR2 SQIVND (reference sequence). CDR3 residues: CASSISPERGYNSPLHF. The CDR3 nucleotides read TGTGCCAGTAGTATATCCCCCGAGAGGGGGTATAATTCACCCCTCCACTTT.

The rearrangement joins TRBV28 to TRBJ1-4; D might be TRBD1 (5 bases). Germline CDR1 MDHEN, CDR2 SYDVKM. Trimming cost V 2 bases and J 8 bases, with 12 bases left between them. The CDR3 is 14 amino acids. The CDR3 is CASSLPRDREKLFF. The CDR3 DNA is TGTGCCAGCAGTTTACCCAGGGATAGGGAAAAACTGTTTTTT.

A single count supports this clone. The V and J genes are TRBV19 and TRBJ2-1; D not certain. This CDR3 spans 13 amino acids. Looked up from germline, CDR1 is LNHDA and CDR2 is SQIVND (reference sequence). Trimming pared 7 bases from V and 3 bases from J, leaving 10 bases between. The chain's CDR3 is CASKKVNYNEQFF. In nucleotides, the CDR3 is TGTGCCAGTAAGAAGGTGAACTACAATGAGCAGTTCTTC. Filled out from reference TRBV19 and TRBJ2-1, the complete variable domain reads DGGITQSPKYLFRKEGQNVTLSCEQNLNHDAMYWYRQDPGQGLRLIYYSQIVNDFQKGDIAEGYSVSREKKESFPLTVTSAQKNPTAFYLCASKKVNYNEQFFGPGTRLTVL.

The V call is TRBV9, the J call TRBJ2-1; D is perhaps TRBD1 (5 bases). In germline, CDR1 is SGDLS, CDR2 YYNGEE. The CDR3 length is 13 residues. V was clipped by 1 base and J by 9 bases, with 11 bases between them. The CDR3, as DNA: TGTGCCAGCAGCGTAAGCCAGGGAAGTGAGCAGTTCTTC. Its translation is CASSVSQGSEQFF.

The chain has TRBV4-3 and TRBJ1-2; D not certain. There are 11 residues in the CDR3. V gave up 0 bases and J gave up 7 bases, with 3 bases separating them. Germline lookup yields CDR1 LGHNA and CDR2 YSLEER. The CDR3 is CASSQDGGYTF. The DNA of the CDR3 is TGCGCCAGCAGCCAAGATGGTGGCTACACCTTC.

Concerning this clone: At one of its ends the junction is not consistent with the germline gene, which may arise from a read error. The rearrangement links TRBV7-7 to TRBJ1-2; D gene ambiguous. The CDR3 length is 17 residues. Germline assignment: CDR1 SSHAT and CDR2 FNYEAQ (reference sequence). CDR3: CASSLEVDTAENYGYTF. The CDR3 region has the DNA TGTGCTAGCAGCTTAGAGGTCGATACGGCCGAGAACTATGGCTACACCTTC.

The chain is built from TRBV7-9 and TRBJ1-2, with TRBD1 as a possible D gene (5 bases). Deletions cut 2 bases from V and 8 bases from J, with 12 bases between. This CDR3 has 13 amino acids. Germline V CDR1 and CDR2: SEHNR, FQNEAQ (reference sequence). CDR3 sequence (DNA): TGTGCCAGCAGCTTAAGCAGGGTGGTGGGCTACACCTTC. As protein: CASSLSRVVGYTF.

This chain connects TRBV7-9 to TRBJ1-2; no firm D call. There are 12 residues in the CDR3. CDR1 SEHNR and CDR2 FQNEAQ come from the germline V gene (reference sequence). Trimming cost V 5 bases and J 5 bases, with 9 bases left between them. CDR3 DNA sequence: TGTGCCAGCAGCCAAACAGAATATGGCTACACCTTC. Its translation is CASSQTEYGYTF.

This clone was seen more than once but under ten times. The V call is TRBV7-2, the J call TRBJ2-7, with D unresolved. V shed 8 bases and J shed 3 bases, with 2 bases lying between them. The CDR3 loop spans 9 amino acids. Germline V gene sequence: CDR1 SGHTA, CDR2 FQGNSA. In DNA form, the CDR3 reads TGTGCCAGCGGCTACGAGCAGTACTTC. Amino acids: CASGYEQYF.

The table lists this clone with a few counts. This sequence joins TRBV12-3 or TRBV12-4 and TRBJ1-6; D remains ambiguous. This CDR3 region has 12 residues. V dropped 3 bases and J dropped 11 bases, with 8 bases sitting between them. For the CDR3, the DNA is TGTGCCAGCAGTTTCGTTTCTGCACCCCTCCACTTT. Translation gives CASSFVSAPLHF.

The chain uses TRBV5-1 and TRBJ1-6, with D possibly TRBD1 on 6 matching bases. The germline V gene encodes CDR1 SGHRS and CDR2 YFSETQ. Trimming cost V 4 bases and J 3 bases, with 14 bases left between them. The CDR3 sequence is 16 residues long. CDR3 protein: CASSAQGMGYNSPLHF. For the CDR3, the DNA is TGCGCCAGCAGCGCCCAGGGGATGGGCTATAATTCACCCCTCCACTTT.

The chain is built from TRBV3-1 (or the pseudogene TRBV3-2) and TRBJ2-7, with TRBD2 as a possible D gene (5 bases). With 3 bases removed from V and 0 bases from J, the gap between germline ends came to 12 bases. CDR3 size: 15 residues. Looked up from germline, CDR1 is LGHDT and CDR2 is YNNKEL (reference sequence). The CDR3 sequence: CASSHWGTSSYEQYF. CDR3 in DNA: TGTGCCAGCAGCCATTGGGGTACTAGCTCCTACGAGCAGTACTTC.